This T cell receptor beta chain was profiled in a study of control samples from healthy donors and cancer patients. CDR1 is LNHDA, CDR2 SQIVND, per germline (reference sequence). The CDR3 runs 13 residues. V lost 0 bases, J lost 0 bases, and 1 base lay in between. For this clone: This CDR3 is also generated by other DNA sequences in the sample.

Produced via immunoSEQ multiplex PCR; TCRdb's table is partial and in-frame only. The table shows around 180,000 clones, with approximately 86% occurring only once. The sequenced material came from blood. The chain carries TRBV19 and TRBJ2-3; D remains unclear. This TCR was recovered from a woman under 40 in good health. In DNA form, the CDR3 reads TGTGCCAGTAGTATAGATAGCACAGATACGCAGTATTTT. Amino acids: CASSIDSTDTQYF.